This T cell receptor beta chain was captured in a study of T cells in Graves' hyperthyroidism and ophthalmopathy (dated by TCRdb to the late 2010s). Looking at the study overall: Peripheral blood was collected at initial diagnosis, before any treatment. To identify distinguishing TCR V-J signatures, a discovery cohort of 95 to 100 patients was used, comprising some 45 with Graves' ophthalmopathy and about 59 with stable Graves' hyperthyroidism. Prospective prediction of ophthalmopathy was tested in an independent validation cohort consisting of fewer than 20 hyperthyroidism patients and about 17 patients who later progressed to ophthalmopathy. The roughly 100 discovery patients were randomly split 7:3 into training and test sets. In addition, the study compared T-cell repertoires in thyroid tissue and in blood from roughly six Graves' hyperthyroidism patients. Once sampling was done, hyperthyroidism patients were given methimazole at a starting dose of 30 mg daily, whereas ophthalmopathy patients were given high-dose intravenous methylprednisolone. According to the paper, TCR Vbeta CDR3 sequencing was carried out on approximately 140 peripheral blood samples, which came from fewer than 50 ophthalmopathy, around 74 hyperthyroidism and roughly 17 progressor patients. The paper as a whole reports these results and caveats: A model built on a 13 V-J signature distinguished ophthalmopathy from stable hyperthyroidism, reaching 87.88% sensitivity and approximately 83% specificity in cross-validation and 80%/75% in testing. Most expanded thyroid clonotypes (frequency above 0.001) were also found in blood, which suggests that blood repertoires may mirror thyroid immune responses. Sample size was not statistically predetermined, and blinding of investigators to group allocation was not performed. In validation, the model predicted progression to ophthalmopathy a median of approximately 6.6 months before onset, with approximately 71% sensitivity and just under 75% specificity.

CDR1 MNHEY and CDR2 SMNVEV are derived from the germline V gene (reference sequence). V is cut by 7 bases and J by 3 bases, and the space between the germline ends is 6 bases. The CDR3, from cysteine to phenylalanine, totals 12 residues. Only the CDR3 DNA stays, 36 bases, in frame from base 1. A note on this clonotype: It lacks a known antigen. It has no much larger one-base neighbor in the sample; base qualities were not kept.

TCR beta CDR3 regions were amplified from RNA transcripts. A first-round RT-PCR of the TCR CDR3 used the HTBI primer set with the Qiagen OneStep RT-PCR kit. The libraries were constructed in a second round of multiplex PCR and then size-selected and purified. The libraries were sequenced on an Illumina HiSeq2000 using paired-end 100 bp reads. Per the source publication's procedure: SOAPnuke was used to process the raw data, throwing out any read that contained adapters or uncalled bases, had a mean Phred below 15, or lacked an exact constant-primer or identifier match. High-quality paired reads were merged with COPE v1.2.5, and unique nucleotide sequences were defined as clonotypes. MiTCR v1.1 was used to align the clonotypes against IMGT TRBV, TRBD and TRBJ reference segments. Only V-J combinations with frequency above 0.0001, covering about 99% of repertoires, were analysed. The TCS score was defined as F50 (clonal expansion) divided by E x V (chaos), with BLOSUM62-based TCRdist calculated between CDR3 peptides within each V-J. Welch's t-statistics and random forest reduced 500 to 550 V-J features to about 12, which were used in a naive Bayes classifier (R e1071). TCRdb reprocessing: public reads trimmed at Q25 with fastp, clones called with MiXCR, in-frame beta chains kept. Identical CDR3 proteins give one entry, which carries the most common genes and DNA. The V and J calls come from TCRdb's annotation, not from the publication. The sample table lists about 270,000 distinct CDR3 sequences, around 20% of them with a count of one. The top ten clonotypes cover 64% of the sample.

Ophthalmopathy patients had moderately to severely active disease, Clinical Activity Score of at least 3, NOSPECS grade of at least 4, and duration under 3 months. Patients with uncontrolled infections, other autoimmune diseases, pregnancy or lactation were excluded. Diagnoses relied on clinical symptoms, serum thyroxine and TRAb, thyroid ultrasound and orbital computed tomography. Ficoll-Paque density gradient centrifugation was used to isolate PBMCs from 9.5 to 10 ml of fresh peripheral blood. Trizol reagent was used to extract total RNA, and RNA quality was then checked on an Agilent 2100 Bioanalyzer.

The V and J genes are TRBV27 and TRBJ2-2, with no D gene named confidently. Material for sequencing was blood. The clonotype was recovered from a man aged 25 to 45 with Graves' ophthalmopathy. CDR3 loop: CASIGDTGELFF. The bases are TGTGCCAGCATAGGAGACACCGGGGAGCTGTTTTTT.